The 9 T cell receptor beta chains below were found in one sample sequenced in a study of blood T cells in healthy people across ages. Together with a sample-barcoded 5' primer, a J-beta primer mix was included in a second PCR lasting 7 to 11 cycles. TCRdb reanalysed the 5' RACE reads using MiXCR and keeps one entry per CDR3 protein. The profile covers over 500,000 distinct CDR3 sequences, with 52% appearing a single time and approximately 15% taken by the ten largest. What was sequenced was blood. The receptors derive from a woman of 80 years or more in good health.

The V gene is TRBV20-1, the J gene TRBJ1-6; D is unresolved. Trimming stripped 1 base from V and 8 bases from J, with 6 bases between. Germline CDR1 is DFQATT and CDR2 is SNEGSKA (reference sequence). The CDR3 sequence is 12 residues long. The CDR3 protein is CSARGPDSPLHF. The CDR3 nucleotides are TGCAGTGCTAGAGGGCCCGATTCACCCCTCCACTTT.

There are many counts of this clonotype. The gene calls are TRBV9 and TRBJ2-4; D may be TRBD1 or TRBD2 (5 bases each). CDR3 length: 15 residues. Germline V CDR1 and CDR2: SGDLS, YYNGEE. V lost 3 bases to trimming and J lost 5 bases, with 15 bases between them. The CDR3 nucleotides are TGTGCCAGCAGCGCCTCTCCCGGGACGGAAAACATTCAGTACTTC. Residues: CASSASPGTENIQYF.

This clonotype was picked up many times. The rearrangement links TRBV6-6 to TRBJ1-2; D call uncertain. There are 15 residues in the CDR3. Germline assignment: CDR1 MNHNY and CDR2 SVGAGI (reference sequence). V shed 2 bases and J shed 0 bases, with 10 bases lying between them. The CDR3 spells CASSYTQFSNYGYTF. The DNA of the CDR3 is TGTGCCAGCAGTTACACTCAGTTTTCTAACTATGGCTACACCTTC.

This clonotype was counted at least ten times. V is TRBV7-9 and J is TRBJ2-1; D ambiguous. V was pared by 0 bases and J by 5 bases, with 5 bases between. The germline V gene encodes CDR1 SEHNR and CDR2 FQNEAQ (reference sequence). The CDR3 runs to 13 residues. The CDR3 loop reads CASSLAGNNEQFF. The CDR3 DNA reads TGTGCCAGCAGCTTAGCGGGTAACAATGAGCAGTTCTTC.

This clonotype was found many times. The chain links TRBV24-1 to TRBJ2-3, with TRBD2 matching over 9 bases. The junction had 8 bases not matched to a gene; V was cut back by 4 bases and J by 4 bases. Germline V gene data show CDR1 as KGHDR and CDR2 as SFDVKD. The CDR3 has 16 residues. CDR3 in amino acids: CATSDPAGGRPDTQYF. In DNA, the CDR3 is TGTGCCACCAGTGACCCCGCGGGGGGGCGGCCAGATACGCAGTATTTT.

This chain links TRBV20-1 with TRBJ2-3; D gene uncertain. The CDR3 consists of 15 residues. V was shortened by 0 bases and J by 0 bases, with 10 bases between the two germline ends. CDR1 and CDR2 (germline): DFQATT, SNEGSKA (reference sequence). As DNA, the CDR3 is TGCAGTGCTAGAGATTCGCGGATTAGCACAGATACGCAGTATTTT. As protein: CSARDSRISTDTQYF.

The table lists this clonotype with a few counts. The rearrangement links TRBV7-3 to TRBJ2-5, with TRBD1 as a possible D gene (6 bases). With 1 base removed from V and 3 bases from J, the gap between germline ends came to 6 bases. The V gene's germline CDR1 is SGHTA and CDR2 FQGTGA. This CDR3 contains 13 residues. The CDR3 region has the DNA TGTGCCAGCAGCTTAAGGACAGAAGAGACCCAGTACTTC. Amino acid sequence: CASSLRTEETQYF.

The rearrangement joins TRBV9 to TRBJ1-3; a weak D match, TRBD1 (5 bases). The germline V gene encodes CDR1 SGDLS and CDR2 YYNGEE. This CDR3 comprises 17 residues. Trimming removed 2 bases from V and 4 bases from J, with 19 bases in between. In DNA form, the CDR3 reads TGTGCCAGCAGCGTCTCCCAGGGAGTGGCGACGGGAAACACCATATATTTT. It encodes CASSVSQGVATGNTIYF.

Only one count was recorded for this clonotype. The V and J genes are TRBV6-5 and TRBJ2-5; 10 bases agree with TRBD2. The J call is uncertain, as TRBJ2-7 better fits the DNA end. Germline loops: CDR1 MNHEY, CDR2 SVGAGI. The CDR3 consists of 14 residues. CDR3 sequence (DNA): TGTGCCAGCTCCCTAGCGGGAGACGTCTACGAGCAGTACTTC. The encoded protein is CASSLAGDVYEQYF.